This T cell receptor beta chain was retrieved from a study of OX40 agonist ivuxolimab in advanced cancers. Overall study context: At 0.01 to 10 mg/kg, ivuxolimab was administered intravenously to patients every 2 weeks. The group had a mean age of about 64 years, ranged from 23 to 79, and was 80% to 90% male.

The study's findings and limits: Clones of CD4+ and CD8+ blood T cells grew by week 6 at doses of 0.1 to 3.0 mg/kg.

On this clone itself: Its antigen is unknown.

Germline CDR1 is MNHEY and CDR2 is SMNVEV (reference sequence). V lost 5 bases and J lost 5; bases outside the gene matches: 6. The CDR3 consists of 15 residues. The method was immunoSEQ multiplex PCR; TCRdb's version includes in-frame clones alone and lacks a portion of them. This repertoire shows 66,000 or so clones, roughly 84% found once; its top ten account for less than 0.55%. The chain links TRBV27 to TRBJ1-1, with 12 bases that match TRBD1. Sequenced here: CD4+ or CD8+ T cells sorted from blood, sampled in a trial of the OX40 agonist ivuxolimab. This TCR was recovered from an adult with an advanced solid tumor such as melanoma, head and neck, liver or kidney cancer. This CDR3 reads CASSTGQGARTEAFF. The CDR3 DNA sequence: TGTGCCAGCAGTACGGGACAGGGGGCGCGGACTGAAGCTTTCTTT.